The rows below give T cell receptor beta chains drawn from one sample of a study of T cells in Graves' hyperthyroidism and ophthalmopathy. TCRdb recomputed calls from the multiplex PCR reads with MiXCR, one row per CDR3 protein. There are about 600,000 distinct CDR3 sequences in the sample; approximately 15% occur only once, and approximately 13% lies in the top ten. The sequencing sample was made of blood. These receptor sequences come from a woman aged 45-65 years with Graves' ophthalmopathy. The CDR3 runs from the conserved cysteine through the conserved F or W. D genes are given only for firm matches. Size values are once, few and many counts, or a class for expanded clones, and some rows have none.

V	size	J	D	DNA	CDR3
TRBV7-9	many	TRBJ2-7	TRBD1	TGTGCCAGCAGCCAGAGGCTACATGGGGACAGCTCCTACGAGCAGTACTTC	CASSQRLHGDSSYEQYF
TRBV5-1	few	TRBJ2-3	TRBD1	TGCGCCAGCAGCTTGTACCGGGACAGGGGACGTTTTATGACAGATACGCAGTATTTT	CASSLYRDRGRFMTDTQYF
TRBV29-1	many	TRBJ2-3	TRBD2	TGCAGCGTTGAAAAAGGACTAGCGGGAGTTGCAGATACGCAGTATTTT	CSVEKGLAGVADTQYF
TRBV18	many	TRBJ2-2	TRBD1	TGTGCCAGCTCACCACCGGGGACAGGGAACACCGGGGAGCTGTTTTTT	CASSPPGTGNTGELFF
TRBV4-2	once	TRBJ1-1	TRBD1	TGTGCCAGCAGCCAAGAAGGGGGCGCGAAGACTGAAGCTTTCTTT	CASSQEGGAKTEAFF
TRBV6-5	few	TRBJ1-5	NA	TGTGCCAGCAGTACTTTGGCTCAGGGCAATCAGCCCCAGCATTTT	CASSTLAQGNQPQHF
TRBV2	many	TRBJ1-4	NA	TGTGCCAGCAGCCCGGGCGGAAAACTGTTTTTT	CASSPGGKLFF
TRBV6-1	NA	TRBJ2-7	NA	TGTGCCAGCGGGGGTGTCATCTACGAGCAGTACTTC	CASGGVIYEQYF
TRBV15	many	TRBJ2-1	NA	TGTGCCACCAGCAGAGATCACGTAACGTCGAGCTCCTACAATGAGCAGTTCTTC	CATSRDHVTSSSYNEQFF
TRBV10-3	few	TRBJ2-1	TRBD2	TGTGCCATCGGCCGGCGGGAGGTCTCCTACAATGAGCAGTTCTTC	CAIGRREVSYNEQFF
TRBV13	NA	TRBJ1-4	NA	TGTGCCAGCAGCTCCGTAACAGGGACCGTCGAAAAACTGTTTTTT	CASSSVTGTVEKLFF
TRBV27	NA	TRBJ2-7	NA	TGTGCCGGCAGTTCCTTCCACCAGACCTCCTACGAGCAGTACTTC	CAGSSFHQTSYEQYF
TRBV20-1	many	TRBJ2-3	NA	TGCAGTGCTCACCCCGAGGGGGAGAGGACAGATACGCAGTATTTT	CSAHPEGERTDTQYF
TRBV5-5	many	TRBJ1-5	NA	TGTGCCAGCAGCGCCCTGGAGTTCCGTCAGCCCCAGCATTTT	CASSALEFRQPQHF
TRBV6-1	many	TRBJ2-4	TRBD1	TGTGCCAGCAGAAACCTCCGGGACAGGGGATTTGGCAAAAACATTCAGTACTTC	CASRNLRDRGFGKNIQYF
TRBV28	many	TRBJ2-2	TRBD1	TGTGCCAGCAGTTTCGACAGGGACCAAAACACCGGGGAGCTGTTTTTT	CASSFDRDQNTGELFF
TRBV12-3/TRBV12-4	NA	TRBJ2-1	TRBD2	TGTGCCAGCAGGGGTAAACTAGCGGGGTACAATGAGCAGTTCTTC	CASRGKLAGYNEQFF
TRBV7-8	NA	TRBJ2-1	TRBD1	TGTGCCAGCAGCTTACGCCGGGACAGGGGGCATTACAATGAGCAGTTCTTC	CASSLRRDRGHYNEQFF
TRBV12-5	many	TRBJ2-7	TRBD2	TGTGCTAGCCCCCTCAGGACTAGCGGTTCCTACGAGCAGTACTTC	CASPLRTSGSYEQYF
TRBV20-1	many	TRBJ2-7	NA	TGCAGTGCTAGGGGGTACTCCTACGAGCAGTACTTC	CSARGYSYEQYF
TRBV18	many	TRBJ2-1	NA	TGTGCCAGCTCACCAAGTGCCCTATCTAACAATGAGCAGTTCTTC	CASSPSALSNNEQFF
TRBV6-6	NA	TRBJ2-7	NA	TGTGCCAGCAGTTACGACCCTAGCGACTCCTACGAGCAGTACTTC	CASSYDPSDSYEQYF
TRBV5-6	NA	TRBJ1-1	NA	TGTGCCAGCAGATCCTTCGGGAGTCGGGCTTTCTTT	CASRSFGSRAFF
TRBV7-2	many	TRBJ1-5	NA	TGTGCCAGCAGCCACCGTTCGGGGGGAGACCCCCAGCATTTT	CASSHRSGGDPQHF
TRBV14	NA	TRBJ2-7	NA	TGTGCCAGCAGCTCAATCGCAGGACATCAGTCCTACGAGCAGTACTTC	CASSSIAGHQSYEQYF
TRBV4-3	NA	TRBJ1-2	NA	TGCGCCAGCAGCCAAGAGGGCGACAGTCCTAACTATGGCTACACCTTC	CASSQEGDSPNYGYTF
TRBV18	many	TRBJ2-1	TRBD2	TGTGCCAGCTCACCACCGGGACTAGCGGGCCGGAGCTCCTACAATGAGCAGTTCTTC	CASSPPGLAGRSSYNEQFF
TRBV12-3/TRBV12-4	few	TRBJ2-2	NA	TGTGCCAGCAGTTCCGCCGGGACTCTCACCGGGGAGCTGTTTTTT	CASSSAGTLTGELFF
TRBV14	NA	TRBJ1-2	NA	TGTGCCAGCAGCCATTGGCCAAATGGCTACACCTTC	CASSHWPNGYTF
TRBV24-1	many	TRBJ2-1	NA	TGTGCCACCAGGGACACCGCCTACAATGAGCAGTTCTTC	CATRDTAYNEQFF
TRBV12-3/TRBV12-4	NA	TRBJ2-2	NA	TGTGCCAGCAGTTCGGAATATTCATCGGTGTTTTTT	CASSSEYSSVFF
TRBV28	NA	TRBJ2-7	NA	TGTGCCAGCAGTTTTTCGGCTTCTGGAGAGCAGTACTTC	CASSFSASGEQYF
TRBV12-3/TRBV12-4	NA	TRBJ2-1	NA	TGTGCCAGCAGCCCCTGGCGGGGCAATGAGCAGTTCTTC	CASSPWRGNEQFF
TRBV20-1	many	TRBJ2-3	TRBD2	TGCAGTGCTAGGACTAGCGGAGCGACCACAGATACGCAGTATTTT	CSARTSGATTDTQYF
TRBV7-2	NA	TRBJ1-1	NA	TGTACCAGCAGCTCCAAACAGGTAAACACTGAAGCTTTCTTT	CTSSSKQVNTEAFF
TRBV20-1	many	TRBJ1-1	TRBD1	TGCAGTGCTAGCCGGACAGGGAACACTGAAGCTTTCTTT	CSASRTGNTEAFF
TRBV5-5	NA	TRBJ1-1	NA	TGTGCCAGCAGCTTGGTATACGGTCAGACTGAAGCTTTCTTT	CASSLVYGQTEAFF
TRBV5-1	few	TRBJ1-6	TRBD1	TGCGCCAGCAGCCGGGACAGGACCTATAATTCACCCCTCCACTTT	CASSRDRTYNSPLHF
TRBV12-3/TRBV12-4	many	TRBJ2-7	NA	TGTGCCAGCAGTTTCCGGGAGTTTTACGAGCAGTACTTC	CASSFREFYEQYF
TRBV20-1	many	TRBJ2-2	NA	TGCAGTGCTATGGACTTGACACTTATGGGCACCGGGGAGCTGTTTTTT	CSAMDLTLMGTGELFF
TRBV19	few	TRBJ2-7	TRBD2	TGTGCCAGTAGTACGACTAGCGGGAGCGTCGAGCAGTACTTC	CASSTTSGSVEQYF
TRBV7-3	few	TRBJ2-1	NA	TGTGCCAGCAGCTTAAAGATACAGGGTACGAATGAGCAGTTCTTC	CASSLKIQGTNEQFF
TRBV5-1	NA	TRBJ2-7	TRBD2	TGCGCCAGCACCGGGACTAGCGGGAGGGTTCCCTCCTACGAGCAGTACTTC	CASTGTSGRVPSYEQYF
TRBV2	many	TRBJ2-1	NA	TGTGCCAGCATGCTAGCGAGGTATAATGAGCAGTTCTTC	CASMLARYNEQFF
TRBV25-1	NA	TRBJ2-2	TRBD2	TGTGCCAGCAGTGAACGGGGGGACACCGGGGAGCTGTTTTTT	CASSERGDTGELFF
TRBV20-1	many	TRBJ2-7	NA	TGCAGTGCTAGACCAACCGGGACATCCACTTACGAGCAGTACTTC	CSARPTGTSTYEQYF
TRBV27	few	TRBJ1-2	TRBD1	TGTGCCAGCAGCCAACAGGGGTGGTATGGCTACACCTTC	CASSQQGWYGYTF